This T cell receptor (beta chain) was found in a study of T cell responses to AZD1222 COVID-19 vaccine. Clones were read by immunoSEQ multiplex PCR, and TCRdb kept only the in-frame ones, dropping some. The data hold tens of thousands of clones, with approximately 90% observed a single time. CDR1 is SGHRS, CDR2 YFSETQ, per germline. The CDR3 length is 14 residues. The ends were cut back, 4 bases at V and 2 bases at J, with 12 bases in the middle. The sequence was collected from an adult in good health. This specimen was peripheral blood, taken on day 0 of AZD1222 vaccination. V gene TRBV5-1 combines with J gene TRBJ1-2; a weak D match, TRBD1 (5 bases). The CDR3 here is CASSELQGNYGYTF. In DNA, the CDR3 is TGCGCCAGCAGCGAGCTGCAGGGAAACTATGGCTACACCTTC. The full variable domain, its missing parts supplied by reference TRBV5-1 and TRBJ1-2, is KAGVTQTPRYLIKTRGQQVTLSCSPISGHRSVSWYQQTPGQGLQFLFEYFSETQRNKGNFPGRFSGRQFSNSRSEMNVSTLELGDSALYLCASSELQGNYGYTFGSGTRLTVV.